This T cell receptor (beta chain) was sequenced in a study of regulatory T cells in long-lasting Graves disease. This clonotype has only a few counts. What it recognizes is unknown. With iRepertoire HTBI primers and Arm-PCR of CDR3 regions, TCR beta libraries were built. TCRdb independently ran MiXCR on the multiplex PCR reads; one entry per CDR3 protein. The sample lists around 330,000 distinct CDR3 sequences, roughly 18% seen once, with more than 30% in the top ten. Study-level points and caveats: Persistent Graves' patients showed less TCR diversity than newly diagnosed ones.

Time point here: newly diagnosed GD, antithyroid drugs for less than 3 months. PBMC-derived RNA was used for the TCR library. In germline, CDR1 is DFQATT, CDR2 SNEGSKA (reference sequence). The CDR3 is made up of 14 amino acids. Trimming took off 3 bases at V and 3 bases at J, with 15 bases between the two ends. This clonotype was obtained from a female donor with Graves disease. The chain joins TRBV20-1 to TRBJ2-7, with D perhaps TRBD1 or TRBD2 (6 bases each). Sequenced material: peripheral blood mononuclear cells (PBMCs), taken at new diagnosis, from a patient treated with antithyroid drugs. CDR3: CSARRGRFNYEQYF. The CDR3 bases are TGCAGTGCTAGGAGGGGGAGGTTTAACTACGAGCAGTACTTC.